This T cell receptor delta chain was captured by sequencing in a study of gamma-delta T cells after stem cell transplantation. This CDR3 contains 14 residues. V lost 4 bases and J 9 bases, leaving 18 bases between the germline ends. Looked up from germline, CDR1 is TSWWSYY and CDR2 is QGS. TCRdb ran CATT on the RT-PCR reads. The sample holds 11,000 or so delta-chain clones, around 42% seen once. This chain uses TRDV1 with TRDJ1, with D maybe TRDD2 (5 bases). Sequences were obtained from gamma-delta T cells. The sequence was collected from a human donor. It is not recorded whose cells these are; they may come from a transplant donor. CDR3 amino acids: CALGARFILSQLIF. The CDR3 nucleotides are TGTGCTCTTGGGGCACGGTTTATCCTATCTCAACTCATCTTT.